This T cell receptor (beta chain) was profiled in a study of cytomegalovirus exposure and HLA in healthy donors. Researchers ran the PCR with 60 Vbeta and 13 Jbeta primers. The method was immunoSEQ multiplex PCR; TCRdb's version includes in-frame clones alone and lacks a portion of them. The repertoire holds about 180,000 clones, more than 60% seen once, with about 1.5% in the top ten. The receptor's source is a man in his late teens or twenties in good health and CMV-seronegative. What was sequenced was PBMCs.

Here the CDR3 DNA reads TGTGCTAGTGCCCCGATAGCGGGGGGGCCCGAGCAGTACTTC. Its protein is CASAPIAGGPEQYF. The chain combines TRBV12-5 with TRBJ2-7; TRBD2 aligns across 11 bases. The V and J ends lost 7 bases and 6 bases, in that order; junction bases with no gene match: 8. The CDR3 runs 14 residues. Germline V gene sequence: CDR1 LGHNT, CDR2 FRNRAP. Drawing the rest from reference TRBV12-5 and TRBJ2-7, the complete variable domain is DARVTQTPRHKVTEMGQEVTMRCQPILGHNTVFWYRQTMMQGLELLAYFRNRAPLDDSGMPKDRFSAEMPDATLATLKIQPSEPRDSAVYFCASAPIAGGPEQYFGPGTRLTVT.